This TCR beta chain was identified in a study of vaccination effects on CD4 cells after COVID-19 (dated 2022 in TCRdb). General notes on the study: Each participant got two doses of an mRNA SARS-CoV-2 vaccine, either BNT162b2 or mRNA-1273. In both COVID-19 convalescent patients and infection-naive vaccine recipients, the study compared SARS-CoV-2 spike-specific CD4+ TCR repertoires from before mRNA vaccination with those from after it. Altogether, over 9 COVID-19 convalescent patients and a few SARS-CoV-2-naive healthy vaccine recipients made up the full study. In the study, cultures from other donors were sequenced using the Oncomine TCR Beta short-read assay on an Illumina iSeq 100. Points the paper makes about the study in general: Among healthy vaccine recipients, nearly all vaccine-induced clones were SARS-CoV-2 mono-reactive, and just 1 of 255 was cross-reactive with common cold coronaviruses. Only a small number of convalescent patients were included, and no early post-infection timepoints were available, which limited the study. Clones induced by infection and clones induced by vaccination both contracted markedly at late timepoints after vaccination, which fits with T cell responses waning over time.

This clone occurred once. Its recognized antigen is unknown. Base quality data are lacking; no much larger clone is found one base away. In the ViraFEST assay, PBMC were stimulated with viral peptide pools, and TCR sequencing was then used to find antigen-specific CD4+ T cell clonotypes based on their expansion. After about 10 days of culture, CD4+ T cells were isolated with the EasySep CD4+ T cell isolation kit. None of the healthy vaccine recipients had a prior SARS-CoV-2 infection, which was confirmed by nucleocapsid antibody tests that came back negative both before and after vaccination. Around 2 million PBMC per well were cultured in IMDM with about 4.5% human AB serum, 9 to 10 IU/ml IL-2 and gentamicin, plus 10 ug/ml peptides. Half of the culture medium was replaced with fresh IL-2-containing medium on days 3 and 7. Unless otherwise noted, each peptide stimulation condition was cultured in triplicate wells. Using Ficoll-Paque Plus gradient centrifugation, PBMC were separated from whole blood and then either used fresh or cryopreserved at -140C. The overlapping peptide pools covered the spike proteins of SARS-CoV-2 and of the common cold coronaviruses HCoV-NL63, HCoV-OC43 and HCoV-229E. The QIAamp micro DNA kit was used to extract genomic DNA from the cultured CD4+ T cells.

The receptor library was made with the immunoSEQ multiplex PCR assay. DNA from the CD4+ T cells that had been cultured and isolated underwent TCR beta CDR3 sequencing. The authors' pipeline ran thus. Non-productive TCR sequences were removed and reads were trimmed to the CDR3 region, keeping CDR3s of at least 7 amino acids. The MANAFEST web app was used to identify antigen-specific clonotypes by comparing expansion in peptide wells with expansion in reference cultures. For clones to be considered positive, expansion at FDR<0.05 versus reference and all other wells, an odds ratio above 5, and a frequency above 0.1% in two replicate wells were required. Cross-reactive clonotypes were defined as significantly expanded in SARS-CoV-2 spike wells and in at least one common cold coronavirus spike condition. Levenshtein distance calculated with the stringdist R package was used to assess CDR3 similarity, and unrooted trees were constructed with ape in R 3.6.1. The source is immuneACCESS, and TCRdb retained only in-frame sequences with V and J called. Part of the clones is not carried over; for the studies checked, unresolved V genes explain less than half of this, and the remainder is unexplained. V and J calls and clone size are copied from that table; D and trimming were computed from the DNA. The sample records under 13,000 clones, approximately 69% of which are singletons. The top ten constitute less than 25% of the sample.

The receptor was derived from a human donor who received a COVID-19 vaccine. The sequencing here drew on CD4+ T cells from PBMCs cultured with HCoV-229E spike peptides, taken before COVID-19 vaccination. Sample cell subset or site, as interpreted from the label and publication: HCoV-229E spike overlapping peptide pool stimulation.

The nucleotides read TGTGCCTACCGCCGACTTCTGAACACTGAAGCTTTCTTT. This gives the protein CAYRRLLNTEAFF. The sequence joins TRBV30 to TRBJ1-1; the D segment cannot be called with confidence. From the germline V gene (reference sequence), CDR1 is GTSNPN and CDR2 is SVGIG. V drops 7 bases and J drops 0 bases, leaving 12 bases in between. From its cysteine to its phenylalanine, the CDR3 spans 13 amino acids. Of all the DNA, just the CDR3 is kept, 39 bases in frame from base 1.